Below, 25 T cell receptor beta chains from the same sample are listed, as sequenced in a study of T cells in Graves' hyperthyroidism and ophthalmopathy (dated by TCRdb to 2018 to 2020). The library relied on multiplex PCR. The sequencer listed for this sample is Illumina HiSeq 2000. Amplification of TCR beta CDR3 regions was carried out from RNA transcripts. A first-round RT-PCR of the TCR CDR3 used the HTBI primer set with the Qiagen OneStep RT-PCR kit. TCRdb reworked the public reads: Q25 trimming with fastp, MiXCR clone assembly, productive beta chains retained. Rows merge per CDR3 protein into single entries with the most common DNA and genes. Counted in this sample were about 520,000 distinct CDR3 sequences; around 20% of them appeared once. The ten biggest clones cover around 27% of the sample. The sample was blood. These receptors came from a man younger than 35 with Graves' hyperthyroidism.

The V and J genes are TRBV15 and TRBJ1-2, with D hard to call. The V gene's germline CDR1 is LNHNV and CDR2 YYDKDF (reference sequence). The CDR3 length is 15 residues. CDR3 sequence reads: CVEEREAPANYGYTF. The CDR3 DNA reads as TGTGTGGAGGAAAGAGAGGCCCCAGCTAACTATGGCTACACCTTC.

The table lists this clonotype with a few counts. The chain has TRBV28 and TRBJ2-5, with D perhaps being TRBD1 or TRBD2 (6 bases each). V shed 2 bases and J shed 4 bases, with 17 bases lying between them. This CDR3 is 16 amino acids long. The germline gives CDR1 MDHEN, CDR2 SYDVKM. CDR3 region: CASSLRRGRLRETQYF. Written as DNA, the CDR3 is TGTGCCAGCAGTTTACGCCGGGGGCGGCTGCGAGAGACCCAGTACTTC.

CDR3 loop: CATGYGTEAFF. The CDR3 DNA reads TGTGCCACAGGGTACGGCACTGAAGCTTTCTTT. The gene calls are TRBV19 and TRBJ1-1, with D tentatively TRBD1 (5 bases). This CDR3 is 11 amino acids long. The germline gives CDR1 LNHDA, CDR2 SQIVND (reference sequence). Trimming pared 10 bases from V and 4 bases from J, leaving 10 bases between.

The chain combines TRBV9 with TRBJ2-7; the D gene could be TRBD1 or TRBD2 (5 bases each). The length of the CDR3 is 15 residues. Germline V CDR1 and CDR2: SGDLS, YYNGEE. V lost 3 bases and J 5 bases, leaving 18 bases between the germline ends. The CDR3 bases are TGTGCCAGCAGCGCCTCTGGGGACCCCCGGAACGAGCAGTACTTC. It specifies CASSASGDPRNEQYF.

This clonotype occurred a few times. The V gene is TRBV6-2 or TRBV6-3, the J gene TRBJ2-7; D could derive from TRBD1 or TRBD2 (5 bases each). The CDR3 covers 13 residues. Germline V gene sequence: CDR1 MNHEY, CDR2 SVGEGT. V lost 6 bases to trimming and J lost 3 bases, with 12 bases between them. CDR3: CASRRDGIYEQYF. DNA of the CDR3: TGTGCCAGCAGGAGGGACGGAATCTACGAGCAGTACTTC.

In its sample, this clonotype was seen many times. The gene calls are TRBV11-1 and TRBJ2-7, with 16 bases fitting TRBD2. This CDR3 contains 19 residues. With V trimmed by 5 bases and J by 5 bases, 15 bases remained unmatched. Germline V gives CDR1 SGHAT, CDR2 FQDESV (reference sequence). The CDR3 loop reads CASSASTGTSGGAFNEQYF. CDR3 nucleotide sequence: TGTGCCAGCAGCGCATCGACCGGGACTAGCGGGGGGGCCTTCAACGAGCAGTACTTC.

This clonotype was seen ten or more times. The V call is TRBV7-8, the J call TRBJ1-5, with unresolved D. Per germline, CDR1 SGHVS and CDR2 FQNEAQ. V gave up 4 bases and J gave up 2 bases, with 15 bases separating them. The CDR3 covers 16 residues. CDR3 amino acids: CASSSSTQQGNQPQHF. CDR3 sequence (DNA): TGTGCCAGCAGCTCTTCGACCCAGCAGGGCAATCAGCCCCAGCATTTT.

Ten or more counts support this clonotype. The gene calls are TRBV10-3 and TRBJ2-5; D gene uncertain. The V and J ends lost 4 bases and 5 bases respectively, with 11 bases between them. The CDR3 is 13 residues long. Germline CDR1 is ENHRY and CDR2 is SYGVKD. CDR3 DNA: TGTGCCATCAGTGGCCTGGCTGGGGAGACCCAGTACTTC. This translates into CAISGLAGETQYF.

A few counts support this clonotype. Here the CDR3 DNA reads TGTGCCAGCATTCAAGGCCCGAACACCGGGGAGCTGTTTTTT. Protein sequence: CASIQGPNTGELFF. The chain employs TRBV7-8 and TRBJ2-2; D is undetermined. CDR3 size: 14 residues. The V gene lost 7 bases and the J gene lost 0 bases, with 9 bases spanning the gap. Germline V gene lookup returns CDR1 SGHVS and CDR2 FQNEAQ. The full variable domain, in which reference TRBV7-8 and TRBJ2-2 provide the parts outside the CDR3, is GAGVSQSPRYKVAKRGQDVALRCDPISGHVSLFWYQQALGQGPEFLTYFQNEAQLDKSGLPSDRFFAERPEGSVSTLKIQRTQQEDSAVYLCASIQGPNTGELFFGEGSRLTVL.

V is TRBV12-3 or TRBV12-4 and J is TRBJ1-5; D remains ambiguous. The ends were cut back, 3 bases at V and 7 bases at J, with 13 bases in the middle. The CDR3 extends over 14 amino acids. CDR3 residues: CASSFSRQEQPQHF. The CDR3 DNA reads as TGTGCCAGCAGTTTTTCGCGCCAGGAGCAGCCCCAGCATTTT.

This clonotype has more than one count but fewer than ten. The chain recombines TRBV30 with TRBJ2-7, with 11 bases identical to TRBD2. J lost 5 bases, V lost 3 bases, and 6 bases had no gene match. Germline values: CDR1 GTSNPN, CDR2 SVGIG (reference sequence). The CDR3 runs to 14 residues. The CDR3 DNA reads TGTGCCTGGAGGCTTAGCGGGAGGGCCCACGAGCAGTACTTC. Translation: CAWRLSGRAHEQYF.

The J gene is TRBJ2-6, the V gene TRBV6-1; 7 bases map to TRBD1. The V gene's germline CDR1 is MNHNS and CDR2 SASEGT. The J segment lost 1 base and the V segment lost 4 bases, leaving 7 bases of the junction unmatched. The CDR3 has 17 amino acids. The CDR3 DNA follows: TGTGCCAGCAGTGGCCAGACAGGGTTGTCTGGGGCCAACGTCCTGACTTTC. It specifies CASSGQTGLSGANVLTF.

This clonotype was found many times. The chain has TRBV28 and TRBJ1-1, with 7 bases fitting TRBD1. Germline V gene lookup returns CDR1 MDHEN and CDR2 SYDVKM. The junction had 9 bases not matched to a gene; V was cut back by 5 bases and J by 3 bases. The CDR3 length is 15 residues. CDR3 nucleotides: TGTGCCAGCAGTATCCGAATGACAGGGCACACTGAAGCTTTCTTT. It encodes CASSIRMTGHTEAFF. The whole variable domain, filled in from reference TRBV28 and TRBJ1-1, reads DVKVTQSSRYLVKRTGEKVFLECVQDMDHENMFWYRQDPGLGLRLIYFSYDVKMKEKGDIPEGYSVSREKKERFSLILESASTNQTSMYLCASSIRMTGHTEAFFGQGTRLTVV.

This clonotype was seen ten or more times. The chain couples TRBV6-5 to TRBJ1-1; 7 nucleotides align to TRBD1. The germline V gene has CDR1 MNHEY and CDR2 SVGAGI. The CDR3 spans 15 residues. Trimming at V came to 2 bases and at J to 5 bases, leaving 8 bases not matched to a gene. CDR3 in amino acids: CASSYTGVWGTEAFF. In DNA, the CDR3 is TGTGCCAGCAGTTACACAGGGGTATGGGGTACTGAAGCTTTCTTT.

This clonotype was seen repeatedly, ten times or more. V is TRBV12-3 or TRBV12-4 and J is TRBJ2-2, with D tentatively TRBD2 (6 bases). CDR3 length: 17 amino acids. The ends were cut back, 5 bases at V and 3 bases at J, with 19 bases in the middle. The CDR3 loop reads CASSLALAGRDTGELFF. The CDR3 DNA sequence: TGTGCCAGCAGTCTGGCCCTTGCGGGGCGCGACACCGGGGAGCTGTTTTTT.

This clonotype was counted at least ten times. The chain combines TRBV5-1 with TRBJ1-1; TRBD1 aligns across 7 bases. V gave up 0 bases and J gave up 1 base; unmatched junction bases: 3. CDR1 is SGHRS and CDR2 is YFSETQ in the germline V gene. The CDR3 sequence is 15 residues long. The CDR3 reads CASSLEGASNTEAFF. DNA for the CDR3: TGCGCCAGCAGCTTGGAGGGGGCCTCGAACACTGAAGCTTTCTTT.

This clonotype was seen ten or more times. The gene calls are TRBV6-1 and TRBJ1-5; D is possibly TRBD1 (5 bases). The CDR3 sequence is 14 residues long. Germline CDR1 and CDR2: MNHNS and SASEGT. V was pared by 6 bases and J by 4 bases, with 13 bases between. The CDR3 region has the DNA TGTGCCAGCAGGGGGGGACTGCTGAATCAGCCCCAGCATTTT. The encoded protein is CASRGGLLNQPQHF.

This clonotype was counted many times. The chain has TRBV12-5 and TRBJ2-5; TRBD1 is a possible D gene (6 bases). This CDR3 is built from 17 residues. Trimming removed 6 bases from V and 5 bases from J, with 25 bases in between. Germline CDR1 reads LGHNT; CDR2 reads FRNRAP. This chain's CDR3 is CASGPLGAAPREETQYF. For the CDR3, the DNA is TGTGCTAGTGGGCCCTTGGGGGCAGCCCCTCGAGAGGAGACCCAGTACTTC.

This clonotype occurred many times. The chain has TRBV24-1 and TRBJ1-5; D is possibly TRBD1 (6 bases). CDR1 is KGHDR, CDR2 SFDVKD, per germline. This CDR3 spans 15 amino acids. Trimming took off 0 bases at V and 7 bases at J, with 12 bases between the two ends. This CDR3 reads CATSDLRDTEQPQHF. The CDR3 DNA sequence: TGTGCCACCAGTGATTTGCGGGACACGGAACAGCCCCAGCATTTT.

Written as DNA, the CDR3 is TGTGCCAGCTCACTTACACAGGGAAGCACTGAAGCTTTCTTT. Translation gives CASSLTQGSTEAFF. The rearrangement uses TRBV18 and TRBJ1-1; tentative D call: TRBD1 (6 bases). V was clipped by 4 bases and J by 4 bases, with 13 bases between them. Germline CDR1 and CDR2: KGHSH and LQKENI. CDR3 length equals 14 residues.

With respect to this clonotype: Its ends do not fully match the called genes, so a read error is possible. V is TRBV7-2 and J is TRBJ1-5, with unresolved D. This CDR3 has 13 residues. CDR1 is SGHTA, CDR2 FQGNSA, per germline. As DNA, the CDR3 is TGTGCCAGCAGCTTACGTAGCGGTCAGGCCCAGCATTTT. This encodes CASSLRSGQAQHF.

The chain uses TRBV30 and TRBJ2-7; D unclear. The CDR3 is 16 amino acids. Per germline, CDR1 GTSNPN and CDR2 SVGIG (reference sequence). V dropped 3 bases and J dropped 1 base, with 19 bases sitting between them. CDR3 region: CAWSPARPRRSYEQYF. As DNA, the CDR3 is TGTGCCTGGAGCCCCGCCCGTCCCCGAAGGTCCTACGAGCAGTACTTC.

This clonotype was observed a few times. The rearrangement uses TRBV6-1 and TRBJ2-5; unclear D gene. The CDR3 runs to 13 residues. Germline V lookup: CDR1 MNHNS, CDR2 SASEGT. V gave up 2 bases and J gave up 0 bases, with 4 bases separating them. CDR3 nucleotide sequence: TGTGCCAGCAGTGAACAGTACCAAGAGACCCAGTACTTC. Translating it yields CASSEQYQETQYF.

This clonotype appeared a few times. This chain connects TRBV20-1 to TRBJ2-7; weak D call: TRBD1 (7 bases). With 3 bases removed from V and 2 bases from J, the gap between germline ends came to 14 bases. The CDR3 is 14 residues long. Germline V gene lookup returns CDR1 DFQATT and CDR2 SNEGSKA (reference sequence). In nucleotides, the CDR3 is TGCAGTGCTAGCCCCAGGGGGGCTCCCTACGAGCAGTACTTC. Its translation: CSASPRGAPYEQYF.

The chain couples TRBV12-3 or TRBV12-4 to TRBJ1-1; no clear D gene. The ends were cut back, 3 bases at V and 4 bases at J, with 9 bases in the middle. This CDR3 has 13 residues. CDR3 protein: CASSFGKVTEAFF. As DNA, the CDR3 is TGTGCCAGCAGTTTCGGGAAGGTCACTGAAGCTTTCTTT.